This T cell receptor (beta chain) was identified in a study of a mutant IDH1 vaccine in newly diagnosed glioma. V lost 7 bases, J lost 3 bases, and 14 bases lay in between. The CDR3 sequence is 14 residues long. CDR1 SGHRS and CDR2 YFSETQ come from the germline V gene. Study findings and constraints: With respect to changes in top peripheral T cell clonotypes, pseudoprogression seemed unrelated. Patients showed vaccine-induced immune responses at a rate of around 94%.

Time point meaning: baseline, week 1 (first vaccination visit). The treatment: pre-vaccination baseline after standard-of-care therapy. The data were produced by immunoSEQ multiplex PCR, yet TCRdb's version contains in-frame clones alone and is incomplete. The table has about 25,000 clones, 93% seen once; the top ten hold 1% to 1.5%. On this clone: The antigen is undetermined.

The V gene is TRBV5-1, the J gene TRBJ2-1, with D hard to call. This specimen was PBMCs, taken from a glioma patient treated with radiotherapy, temozolomide or both. This receptor was identified in a man aged 35 to 55 with glioma. This CDR3 reads CASRRDWVYNEQFF. CDR3 coding DNA: TGCGCCAGCCGAAGGGATTGGGTCTACAATGAGCAGTTCTTC.